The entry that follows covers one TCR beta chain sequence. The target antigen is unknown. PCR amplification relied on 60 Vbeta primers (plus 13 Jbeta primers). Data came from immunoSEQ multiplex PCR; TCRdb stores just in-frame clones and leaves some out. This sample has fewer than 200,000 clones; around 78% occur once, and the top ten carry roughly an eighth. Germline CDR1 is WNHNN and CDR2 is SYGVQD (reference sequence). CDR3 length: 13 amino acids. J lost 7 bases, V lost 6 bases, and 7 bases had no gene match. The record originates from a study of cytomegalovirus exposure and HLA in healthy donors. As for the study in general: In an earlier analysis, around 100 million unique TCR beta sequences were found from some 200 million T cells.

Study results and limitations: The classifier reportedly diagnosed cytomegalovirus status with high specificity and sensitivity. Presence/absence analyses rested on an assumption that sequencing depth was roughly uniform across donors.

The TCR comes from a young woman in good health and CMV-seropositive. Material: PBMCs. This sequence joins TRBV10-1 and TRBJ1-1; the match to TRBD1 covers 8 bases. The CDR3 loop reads CASSQDRDYEAFF. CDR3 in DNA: TGCGCCAGCAGCCAGGACAGGGACTATGAAGCTTTCTTT.